This T cell receptor beta chain was captured by sequencing in a study of blood T cells in healthy people across ages. CDR1 and CDR2 (germline): SGDLS, YYNGEE. This CDR3 is 12 amino acids long. This clonotype showed up just a few times. Each sample had at least 6 million PBMCs isolated. Alongside a J-beta primer mix, a sample-barcoded 5' primer served in a second PCR lasting roughly 7 to 12 cycles. TCRdb recomputed calls from the 5' RACE reads with MiXCR, one row per CDR3 protein. The repertoire holds around 580,000 distinct CDR3 sequences, with 45% to 55% as singletons. The chain couples TRBV9 to TRBJ2-4, with D tentatively TRBD2 (6 bases). The J call is in doubt because the DNA end fits TRBJ2-7 better. This receptor was identified in a man older than 75 in good health. The specimen was blood. CDR3 residues: CASSAGGYEQYF. DNA of the CDR3: TGTGCCAGCAGCGCCGGAGGGTACGAGCAGTACTTC.